This TCR beta chain stems from a study of OX40 agonist ivuxolimab in advanced cancers. The wider study: The diagnoses of dose-escalation patients were hepatocellular carcinoma, melanoma, renal cell or head and neck cancer. Subjects had a mean age of roughly 60 years, with a range of 23 to 79; around 84% were male.

Study-level results: Also showing low normalized T-cell clonal expansion were some of the nonresponders. Average numbers of expanded clones were greater in CD8+ T cells than in CD4+.

In germline, CDR1 is SGHAT, CDR2 FQNNGV. V lost 1 base and J 12 bases, leaving 13 bases between the germline ends. CDR3 size: 12 residues. Comment on this clone: What it recognizes is unknown.

Sequencing was performed with immunoSEQ multiplex PCR; in TCRdb, only in-frame clones are kept and a portion is missing. The table has about 50,000 clones, around 93% seen once; the top ten hold approximately 23%. The sequencing here drew on CD4+ or CD8+ T cells sorted from blood, taken in a trial of the OX40 agonist ivuxolimab. The chain employs TRBV11-2 and TRBJ2-7; D tentatively reads TRBD1 or TRBD2 (5 bases each). This sequence was found in an adult with an advanced solid tumor such as melanoma, head and neck, liver or kidney cancer. This chain's CDR3 is CASSLVGDRLYF. The CDR3, as DNA: TGTGCCAGCAGCTTAGTCGGGGACCGGCTGTACTTC.